These 28 T cell receptor beta chains were sequenced from one sample in a study of T cell changes during pregnancy in multiple sclerosis. Sequenced by immunoSEQ multiplex PCR; TCRdb stores in-frame clones only, minus some. The data show tens of thousands of clones, around 92% seen once. Material: CD4+ T cells from peripheral blood mononuclear cells, obtained in the third trimester of pregnancy. All receptors derive from a female donor with multiple sclerosis, enrolled in a pregnancy study.

In its sample, this clone was seen once. This chain uses TRBV7-2 with TRBJ2-1; TRBD2 agrees at 16 bases. The V gene end was trimmed by 5 bases and the J gene end by 4 bases; junction bases not matched to a gene: 5. The CDR3 is 17 amino acids. Germline V CDR1 and CDR2: SGHTA, FQGNSA. The CDR3 DNA sequence: TGTGCCAGCAGCATTGCGGGACTAGCGGGAGGGTACAATGAGCAGTTCTTC. This codes for CASSIAGLAGGYNEQFF. Full variable domain (missing parts from reference TRBV7-2 and TRBJ2-1): GAGVSQSPSNKVTEKGKDVELRCDPISGHTALYWYRQSLGQGLEFLIYFQGNSAPDKSGLPSDRFSAERTGGSVSTLTIQRTQQEDSAVYLCASSIAGLAGGYNEQFFGPGTRLTVL.

This clone has more than one count but fewer than ten. The chain uses TRBV4-2 and TRBJ1-4; D call uncertain. Germline V gene sequence: CDR1 LGHNA, CDR2 YNFKEQ. The ends were cut back, 1 base at V and 3 bases at J, with 12 bases in the middle. The CDR3 consists of 16 residues. CDR3 DNA sequence: TGTGCCAGCAGCCAAGCCAGTCGGGGATCTAATGAAAAACTGTTTTTT. The encoded protein is CASSQASRGSNEKLFF.

The chain recombines TRBV29-1 with TRBJ2-1, with a possible D match to TRBD2 (6 bases). V dropped 6 bases and J dropped 3 bases, with 27 bases sitting between them. CDR3 length: 18 residues. From germline, CDR1 is SQVTM and CDR2 ANQGSEA. The CDR3 region is CSVEPSSVREYVYNEQFF. The CDR3 DNA is TGCAGCGTAGAACCCTCATCTGTTCGGGAGTACGTCTACAATGAGCAGTTCTTC.

CDR3 in DNA: TGTGCCAGCAGCTTCGGACAGGGGGCTCTTGAGCAGTTCTTC. It is translated as CASSFGQGALEQFF. V and J are TRBV7-2 and TRBJ2-1; 11 bases fit TRBD1. This CDR3 region has 14 residues. Germline CDR1 reads SGHTA; CDR2 reads FQGNSA. Germline trimming cut 3 bases from V and 9 bases from J; bases unmatched to any gene: 4.

The rearrangement uses TRBV7-2 and TRBJ2-3, with D tentatively TRBD2 (6 bases). Germline assignment: CDR1 SGHTA and CDR2 FQGNSA. This CDR3 is built from 15 residues. The germline V and J ends were trimmed by 5 bases and 6 bases, with 18 bases remaining between them. CDR3 DNA sequence: TGTGCCAGCAGCCGAGCGGGCGCAAGGACGGATACGCAGTATTTT. Residues: CASSRAGARTDTQYF.

In this sample, this clone turned up once. The rearrangement joins TRBV28 to TRBJ2-5; TRBD2 might be the D (6 bases). In germline, CDR1 is MDHEN, CDR2 SYDVKM. This CDR3 contains 13 residues. V shed 2 bases and J shed 7 bases, with 11 bases lying between them. The CDR3 loop is CASSLRDWGTQYF. CDR3 sequence (DNA): TGTGCCAGCAGTTTAAGGGACTGGGGGACCCAGTACTTC.

This sequence joins TRBV6-5 and TRBJ2-3, with D possibly matching TRBD1 (6 bases). Trimming left V 0 bases short and J 2 bases short, with 12 bases between. The CDR3 sequence is 16 residues long. Germline V gene lookup returns CDR1 MNHEY and CDR2 SVGAGI. The CDR3 spells CASSYSMSGVTDTQYF. The CDR3 nucleotides are TGTGCCAGCAGTTACTCGATGTCAGGGGTCACAGATACGCAGTATTTT.

The chain couples TRBV25-1 to TRBJ2-3; 7 bases agree with TRBD1. Germline V gives CDR1 MGHDK, CDR2 SYGVNS. CDR3 size: 15 residues. J was trimmed by 2 bases and V by 5 bases; bases with no gene match: 7. The CDR3 DNA follows: TGTGCCAGCAGTCCCCGGGACAGAAACACAGATACGCAGTATTTT. Translated: CASSPRDRNTDTQYF.

This chain links TRBV7-9 with TRBJ2-5; 9 bases align to TRBD2. The CDR3 length is 15 residues. Germline V lookup: CDR1 SEHNR, CDR2 FQNEAQ (reference sequence). The junction had 11 bases not matched to a gene; V was cut back by 7 bases and J by 5 bases. The CDR3, as DNA: TGTGCCAGCACGGAGCGGGAGGCTATTGGGGAGACCCAGTACTTC. Protein: CASTEREAIGETQYF. Looking up the rest from reference TRBV7-9 and TRBJ2-5 gives the full variable domain: DTGVSQNPRHKITKRGQNVTFRCDPISEHNRLYWYRQTLGQGPEFLTYFQNEAQLEKSRLLSDRFSAERPKGSFSTLEIQRTEQGDSAMYLCASTEREAIGETQYFGPGTRLLVL.

The chain couples TRBV7-2 to TRBJ2-5; a weak D match, TRBD2 (7 bases). The CDR3 is 15 amino acids. Germline loops: CDR1 SGHTA, CDR2 FQGNSA. Trimming pared 4 bases from V and 7 bases from J, leaving 19 bases between. CDR3 sequence (DNA): TGTGCCAGCAGCTACTACACCGGGGGGCCGGGGACCCAGTACTTC. Encoded protein: CASSYYTGGPGTQYF.

This clone has a single count. The CDR3 sequence: CASTVGSGKYEQYF. The CDR3 bases are TGTGCCAGCACCGTGGGTAGCGGGAAGTACGAGCAGTACTTC. This rearrangement joins TRBV28 to TRBJ2-7, with 8 positions matching TRBD2. The V gene end was trimmed by 7 bases and the J gene end by 4 bases; junction bases not matched to a gene: 9. This CDR3 comprises 14 residues. Germline assignment: CDR1 MDHEN and CDR2 SYDVKM.

The chain joins TRBV30 to TRBJ2-1; weak D call: TRBD1 (6 bases). Looked up from germline, CDR1 is GTSNPN and CDR2 is SVGIG (reference sequence). The ends were cut back, 0 bases at V and 6 bases at J, with 9 bases in the middle. The CDR3 totals 13 residues. The CDR3 nucleotides are TGTGCCTGGAGTGTACGAGGGGGCAATGAGCAGTTCTTC. It codes for CAWSVRGGNEQFF. The variable domain in full, completed from reference TRBV30 and TRBJ2-1, reads SQTIHQWPATLVQPVGSPLSLECTVEGTSNPNLYWYRQAAGRGLQLLFYSVGIGQISSEVPQNLSASRPQDRQFILSSKKLLLSDSGFYLCAWSVRGGNEQFFGPGTRLTVL.

V and J are TRBV4-1 and TRBJ2-7; TRBD2 agrees at 13 bases. With V trimmed by 2 bases and J by 1 base, 2 bases remained unmatched. CDR3 size: 16 residues. CDR1 is MGHRA, CDR2 YSYEKL, per germline. The CDR3 region is CASSQLLAGGSYEQYF. The CDR3 nucleotides are TGCGCCAGCAGCCAATTACTAGCGGGAGGGTCCTACGAGCAGTACTTC.

V gene TRBV28 combines with J gene TRBJ1-4, with 10 bases identical to TRBD1. The CDR3 extends over 15 amino acids. Germline loops: CDR1 MDHEN, CDR2 SYDVKM. V was pared by 5 bases and J by 8 bases, with 8 bases of the junction left unmatched. Written as DNA, the CDR3 is TGTGCCAGCAGTCTGACAGGGGGCGCGCAGGAAAAACTGTTTTTT. Translated: CASSLTGGAQEKLFF.

This chain joins TRBV7-6 and TRBJ1-2; 9 bases are a match to TRBD1. The CDR3 is 14 amino acids. Germline V gives CDR1 SGHVS, CDR2 FNYEAQ. V shed 3 bases, J shed 5 bases, and the junction held 4 bases outside the gene matches. The CDR3 spells CASSLTGGIYGYTF. CDR3 DNA: TGTGCCAGCAGCTTGACAGGGGGGATATATGGCTACACCTTC.

This clone was seen only once. This sequence joins TRBV18 and TRBJ2-3; 12 nucleotides align to TRBD2. Germline V lookup: CDR1 KGHSH, CDR2 LQKENI. The V segment lost 2 bases and the J segment 0 bases; nucleotides outside the gene matches: 6. The CDR3 sequence is 18 residues long. DNA of the CDR3: TGTGCCAGCTCACCAAGACTAGCGGGAGCCTCTAGCACAGATACGCAGTATTTT. Protein: CASSPRLAGASSTDTQYF.

The chain has TRBV6-5 and TRBJ1-1; D not certain. The CDR3 covers 15 residues. Germline lookup yields CDR1 MNHEY and CDR2 SVGAGI. V lost 3 bases, J lost 4 bases, and 15 bases lay in between. The CDR3 DNA is TGTGCCAGCAGTTATTCCCTGGGGAGGGCCACTGAAGCTTTCTTT. As protein: CASSYSLGRATEAFF.

The V call is TRBV27, the J call TRBJ2-1; 8 nucleotides agree with TRBD2. Germline V lookup: CDR1 MNHEY, CDR2 SMNVEV (reference sequence). The CDR3 contains 18 residues. With V trimmed by 3 bases and J by 7 bases, 17 bases remained unmatched. CDR3: CASSFEGGYRLAPNEQFF. In DNA, the CDR3 is TGTGCCAGCAGTTTCGAGGGGGGGTACCGACTAGCGCCTAATGAGCAGTTCTTC.

This clone was detected only once. The chain employs TRBV9 and TRBJ2-3, with TRBD2 matching over 16 bases. The CDR3 totals 19 residues. CDR1 SGDLS and CDR2 YYNGEE come from the germline V gene. V shed 0 bases, J shed 6 bases, and the junction held 10 bases outside the gene matches. The DNA of the CDR3 is TGTGCCAGCAGCGTAGGGACCTGGGGACTAGCGGGAGGGCCCGATACGCAGTATTTT. This codes for CASSVGTWGLAGGPDTQYF.

The chain couples TRBV4-1 to TRBJ1-2, with D unclear. V shed 0 bases and J shed 1 base, with 6 bases lying between them. Germline lookup yields CDR1 MGHRA and CDR2 YSYEKL. The CDR3 length is 14 residues. CDR3 residues: CASSQDGNNYGYTF. DNA of the CDR3: TGCGCCAGCAGCCAAGATGGCAATAACTATGGCTACACCTTC.

The gene calls are TRBV7-2 and TRBJ1-2; D is ambiguous. Germline V lookup: CDR1 SGHTA, CDR2 FQGNSA. The V end lost 5 bases, the J end lost 3 bases, and 13 bases lay between the germline ends. The CDR3 extends over 14 amino acids. The CDR3 region has the DNA TGTGCCAGCAGCGTCCAAGCCTTTGACTATGGCTACACCTTC. Protein product: CASSVQAFDYGYTF.

The V and J genes are TRBV9 and TRBJ2-4; TRBD1 matches 9 bases. Germline lookup yields CDR1 SGDLS and CDR2 YYNGEE. The junction had 12 bases not matched to a gene; V was cut back by 0 bases and J by 8 bases. The CDR3 is 17 residues long. The CDR3 nucleotides are TGTGCCAGCAGCGTAGCTCTCGGGGGACAGGGAGACGACATTCAGTACTTC. Its protein product is CASSVALGGQGDDIQYF.

This sequence joins TRBV18 and TRBJ1-2, with 9 nucleotides matching TRBD1. Germline CDR1 reads KGHSH; CDR2 reads LQKENI. This CDR3 contains 15 residues. After removal of 3 bases from V and 8 bases from J, the junction contained 10 bases not matched to a gene. The CDR3, as DNA: TGTGCCAGCTCACCGGGGGGGACAGGGAGTCTCGGCTACACCTTC. Translation: CASSPGGTGSLGYTF.

The V call is TRBV29-1, the J call TRBJ2-7, with D perhaps matching TRBD2 (7 bases). Germline CDR1 is SQVTM and CDR2 is ANQGSEA. This CDR3 region has 12 residues. V lost 7 bases and J lost 6, with 16 bases in between. DNA for the CDR3: TGCAGCGCCGGCGGGGGACACGGCGAGCAGTACTTC. Amino acid sequence: CSAGGGHGEQYF.

V and J are TRBV15 and TRBJ1-5; weak D call: TRBD1 (5 bases). The V gene lost 3 bases and the J gene lost 4 bases, with 16 bases spanning the gap. Germline assignment: CDR1 LNHNV and CDR2 YYDKDF (reference sequence). This CDR3 has 16 residues. CDR3 nucleotide sequence: TGTGCCACCAGCAGGGACACTCAACAGATAAATCAGCCCCAGCATTTT. This translates into CATSRDTQQINQPQHF.

The chain couples TRBV5-4 to TRBJ2-7, with 7 bases fitting TRBD2. Germline CDR1 and CDR2: SGHNT and YYREEE (reference sequence). V trimming: 4 bases; J trimming: 5 bases; junction bases outside the gene matches: 6. This CDR3 region has 13 residues. CDR3 coding DNA: TGTGCCAGCAGCCTGGGGGGGGAAGACGAGCAGTACTTC. It is translated as CASSLGGEDEQYF. Full variable domain (remainder filled in from reference TRBV5-4 and TRBJ2-7): ETGVTQSPTHLIKTRGQQVTLRCSSQSGHNTVSWYQQALGQGPQFIFQYYREEENGRGNFPPRFSGLQFPNYSSELNVNALELDDSALYLCASSLGGEDEQYFGPGTRLTVT.

The chain couples TRBV29-1 to TRBJ2-1, with 7 bases aligning to TRBD2. The CDR3 is 14 amino acids. With 3 bases clipped from V and 3 bases from J, the junction kept 5 bases outside the gene matches. Germline lookup yields CDR1 SQVTM and CDR2 ANQGSEA. DNA of the CDR3: TGCAGCGTTGATGTAAGCGGGGTCTACAATGAGCAGTTCTTC. It encodes CSVDVSGVYNEQFF.

CDR3 region: CASSSPRGGANRPQGGANVLTF. Here the CDR3 DNA reads TGTGCCAGTAGTTCCCCCCGGGGGGGCGCAAACCGCCCCCAAGGCGGGGCCAACGTCCTGACTTTC. V gene TRBV19 combines with J gene TRBJ2-6; 8 bases agree with TRBD2. There are 22 residues in the CDR3. V lost 5 bases and J lost 4; bases outside the gene matches: 25. CDR1 is LNHDA and CDR2 is SQIVND in the germline V gene (reference sequence).